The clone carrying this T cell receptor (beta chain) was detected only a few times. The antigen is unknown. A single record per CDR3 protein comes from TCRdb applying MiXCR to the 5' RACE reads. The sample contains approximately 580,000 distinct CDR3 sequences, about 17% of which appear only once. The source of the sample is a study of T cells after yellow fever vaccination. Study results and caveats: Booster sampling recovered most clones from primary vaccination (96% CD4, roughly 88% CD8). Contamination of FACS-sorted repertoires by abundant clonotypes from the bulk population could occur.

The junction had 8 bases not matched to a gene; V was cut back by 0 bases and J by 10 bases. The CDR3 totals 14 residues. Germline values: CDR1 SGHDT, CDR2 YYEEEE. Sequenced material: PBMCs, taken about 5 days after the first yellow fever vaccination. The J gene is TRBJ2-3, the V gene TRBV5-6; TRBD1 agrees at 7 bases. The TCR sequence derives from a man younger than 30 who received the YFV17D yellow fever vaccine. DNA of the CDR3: TGTGCCAGCAGCTTGGGGCGACAGGGAAGGGCGCAGTATTTT. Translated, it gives CASSLGRQGRAQYF.